This entry lists 19 T cell receptor beta chains sequenced from one sample in a study of blood T cell repertoires in COVID-19. TCRdb keeps only in-frame clones here, not all; method: immunoSEQ multiplex PCR. The sample has roughly 200,000 clones; 65% to 90% are singletons. Source material: PBMCs or T cells enriched from blood (not recorded which). These receptors originate from a woman between 25 and 40 years old who had been exposed to COVID-19.

The genes are TRBV7-9 and TRBJ1-4, with a tentative D call TRBD1 (6 bases). The CDR3 contains 14 residues. Germline V gene lookup returns CDR1 SEHNR and CDR2 FQNEAQ (reference sequence). The germline V and J ends were trimmed by 1 base and 5 bases, with 8 bases remaining between them. CDR3 residues: CASSLGGGNEKLFF. CDR3 bases: TGTGCCAGCAGCTTAGGTGGGGGCAATGAAAAACTGTTTTTT.

In DNA form, the CDR3 reads TGTGCCAGCAGCCCCCGGTGGGGGGGCGGGCACGAGCAGTACTTC. Translating gives CASSPRWGGGHEQYF. This chain uses TRBV7-9 with TRBJ2-7; D is possibly TRBD2 (7 bases). Trimming took off 5 bases at V and 5 bases at J, with 19 bases between the two ends. Germline loops: CDR1 SEHNR, CDR2 FQNEAQ (reference sequence). The CDR3 contains 15 residues.

The V call is TRBV2, the J call TRBJ2-2; TRBD1 is a possible D gene (5 bases). This CDR3 region has 17 residues. V was trimmed by 1 base and J by 1 base, leaving 13 bases between them. Germline V lookup: CDR1 SNHLY, CDR2 FYNNEI. CDR3 in amino acids: CASSEGLGPRNTGELFF. CDR3 sequence (DNA): TGTGCCAGCAGTGAAGGTCTGGGGCCCCGGAACACCGGGGAGCTGTTTTTT.

The genes are TRBV5-6 and TRBJ1-2; D gene ambiguous. V lost 1 base and J lost 5, with 3 bases in between. Germline V gene data show CDR1 as SGHDT and CDR2 as YYEEEE. The length of the CDR3 is 11 residues. CDR3 DNA: TGTGCCAGCAGCTTGACATATGGCTACACCTTC. It translates to CASSLTYGYTF.

The chain employs TRBV7-3 and TRBJ2-1; D may be TRBD2 (5 bases). Germline V CDR1 and CDR2: SGHTA, FQGTGA. The CDR3 totals 13 residues. The V and J ends lost 4 bases and 10 bases respectively, with 14 bases between them. The CDR3 protein is CASSSHLEGEQFF. The CDR3 DNA follows: TGTGCCAGCAGCTCACACCTCGAGGGCGAGCAGTTCTTC.

This chain links TRBV2 with TRBJ2-3, with TRBD2 as a possible D gene (5 bases). V was shortened by 10 bases and J by 0 bases, with 17 bases between the two germline ends. Germline-derived CDR1 and CDR2 are SNHLY and FYNNEI. The length of the CDR3 is 15 residues. The CDR3 loop reads CAKRVGSASTDTQYF. CDR3 nucleotides: TGTGCCAAGAGGGTAGGGTCGGCTAGCACAGATACGCAGTATTTT.

In DNA form, the CDR3 reads TGTGCCAGCAGCCAAGAGCTAGCCTCAGATACGCAGTATTTT. This translates into CASSQELASDTQYF. V gene TRBV3-1 (or the pseudogene TRBV3-2) combines with J gene TRBJ2-3; possible D gene TRBD2, 5 bases. Trimming removed 0 bases from V and 4 bases from J, with 8 bases in between. The CDR3 runs to 14 residues. Looked up from germline, CDR1 is LGHDT and CDR2 is YNNKEL (reference sequence).

The gene calls are TRBV7-2 and TRBJ1-1; 12 nucleotides agree with TRBD1. This CDR3 has 17 amino acids. The V and J ends lost 5 bases and 3 bases, in that order; junction bases with no gene match: 10. Germline CDR1 SGHTA, CDR2 FQGNSA. The CDR3 DNA follows: TGTGCCAGCAGCCCATGGGGACAGGGGGCGAAGGACACTGAAGCTTTCTTT. Protein product: CASSPWGQGAKDTEAFF.

The chain couples TRBV15 to TRBJ2-5; possibly TRBD1 for D (7 bases). The CDR3 is 12 amino acids. Trimming cost V 2 bases and J 9 bases, with 10 bases left between them. Germline values: CDR1 LNHNV, CDR2 YYDKDF (reference sequence). CDR3 sequence: CATSRPGGPQYF. CDR3 in DNA: TGTGCCACCAGCAGACCAGGGGGGCCCCAGTACTTC.

The chain joins TRBV3-1 (or the pseudogene TRBV3-2) to TRBJ1-1; no clear D gene. V was clipped by 4 bases and J by 0 bases, with 6 bases between them. The CDR3 totals 13 residues. Germline V gene sequence: CDR1 LGHDT, CDR2 YNNKEL (reference sequence). In DNA form, the CDR3 reads TGTGCCAGCAGCCCCCAGATGAACACTGAAGCTTTCTTT. Its protein product is CASSPQMNTEAFF.

This chain uses TRBV4-1 with TRBJ2-2, with 7 bases identical to TRBD1. Trimming at V came to 0 bases and at J to 7 bases, leaving 8 bases not matched to a gene. CDR1 and CDR2 (germline): MGHRA, YSYEKL. The CDR3 covers 16 residues. The CDR3 region has the DNA TGCGCCAGCAGCCAAGAACTGACAGGGTATGTCGGGGAGCTGTTTTTT. Translating it yields CASSQELTGYVGELFF.

The rearrangement joins TRBV7-6 to TRBJ1-1; 10 positions agree with TRBD1. The V segment lost 5 bases and the J segment 0 bases; nucleotides outside the gene matches: 3. The CDR3 contains 15 residues. The germline V gene has CDR1 SGHVS and CDR2 FNYEAQ. This CDR3 is CASSVDRGMNTEAFF. The CDR3 DNA is TGTGCCAGCAGCGTGGACAGGGGGATGAACACTGAAGCTTTCTTT.

The chain couples TRBV20-1 to TRBJ2-1, with D possibly being TRBD1 (6 bases). The germline gives CDR1 DFQATT, CDR2 SNEGSKA (reference sequence). The V gene lost 3 bases and the J gene lost 5 bases, with 17 bases spanning the gap. The CDR3 loop spans 15 amino acids. CDR3 protein: CSASNFRTANNEQFF. CDR3 DNA: TGCAGTGCTAGTAATTTCAGGACAGCCAACAATGAGCAGTTCTTC.

J is TRBJ2-2 and V is TRBV5-1, with D maybe TRBD1 (5 bases). The CDR3 is 15 amino acids. From germline, CDR1 is SGHRS and CDR2 YFSETQ. V lost 5 bases and J 4 bases, leaving 15 bases between the germline ends. CDR3 in amino acids: CASRPQGAFTGELFF. The CDR3 region has the DNA TGCGCCAGCAGGCCCCAGGGCGCTTTCACCGGGGAGCTGTTTTTT.

The chain combines TRBV2 with TRBJ2-3; 9 nucleotides agree with TRBD1. The germline CDR1 and CDR2 sequences are SNHLY and FYNNEI. The CDR3 runs to 14 residues. Unmatched junction bases numbered 7, after V lost 6 bases and J lost 6 bases. Written as DNA, the CDR3 is TGTGCCAGCAGGGGACAGGGAGGTGCGGATACGCAGTATTTT. It codes for CASRGQGGADTQYF.

The chain recombines TRBV6-5 with TRBJ2-7, with 7 bases matching TRBD1. The CDR3 spans 14 residues. CDR1 and CDR2 (germline): MNHEY, SVGAGI. J lost 3 bases, V lost 6 bases, and 8 bases had no gene match. CDR3 nucleotides: TGTGCCAGCAGACGACCGGGACAGCTCTACGAGCAGTACTTC. This encodes CASRRPGQLYEQYF.

The rearrangement uses TRBV9 and TRBJ1-3; D unresolved. The CDR3 consists of 12 residues. Germline-derived CDR1 and CDR2 are SGDLS and YYNGEE. Trimming removed 3 bases from V and 1 base from J, with 2 bases in between. CDR3 nucleotide sequence: TGTGCCAGCAGCGCATCTGGAAACACCATATATTTT. It translates to CASSASGNTIYF.

The V gene is TRBV9, the J gene TRBJ2-7; a weak D match, TRBD1 (6 bases). This CDR3 has 13 amino acids. CDR1 and CDR2 (germline): SGDLS, YYNGEE. V gave up 3 bases and J gave up 8 bases, with 15 bases separating them. The CDR3 nucleotides read TGTGCCAGCAGCGCGCCGTTGACAGGTCAGCAGTACTTC. Translation: CASSAPLTGQQYF.

This rearrangement joins TRBV21-1 to TRBJ1-4. TRBV21-1 is a known pseudogene. This CDR3 has 17 residues. The CDR3: CASSKADSRQPNEKLFF. The CDR3 DNA sequence: TGTGCCAGCAGCAAAGCGGACTCGAGGCAGCCTAATGAAAAACTGTTTTTT.